A selection of T cell receptor beta chains follows, all from one sample in a study of cytomegalovirus exposure and HLA in healthy donors. TCRdb keeps only in-frame clones here, not all; method: immunoSEQ multiplex PCR. Of 80,000 or so clones detected, over 65% appear once; the ten largest clones hold approximately 4.5%. Sequenced: PBMCs. The receptors were sampled from a man aged 40-49 years in good health and CMV-seronegative. Each CDR3 is given with its conserved first and last residue. The order of the fields is D gene, J gene, clone size, V gene, CDR3 protein, CDR3 DNA. The D gene is left open where the match is weak. The listing skips clone size in some rows; elsewhere it reads once, few, many or a size class.

>TRBD2|TRBJ2-3|NA|TRBV4-3
CASSQDGTTTDTQYF
TGCGCCAGCAGCCAAGATGGGACTACCACAGATACGCAGTATTTT
>TRBD2|TRBJ2-7|once|TRBV30
CAWSTLAGVYEQYF
TGTGCCTGGAGTACACTAGCGGGAGTCTACGAGCAGTACTTC
>NA|TRBJ1-5|NA|TRBV25-1
CASSGQDATPNQPQHF
TGTGCCAGCAGTGGACAAGACGCGACCCCCAATCAGCCCCAGCATTTT
>NA|TRBJ2-3|few|TRBV4-3
CASSQASGTDTQYF
TGCGCCAGCAGCCAAGCATCAGGCACAGATACGCAGTATTTT
>TRBD1|TRBJ1-2|NA|TRBV28
CASSPRQGYGYTF
TGTGCCAGCAGTCCCAGACAGGGTTATGGCTACACCTTC
>TRBD2|TRBJ2-1|few|TRBV9
CASSVDSGGPYNEQFF
TGTGCCAGCAGCGTTGACTCGGGAGGCCCCTACAATGAGCAGTTCTTC
>TRBD2|TRBJ2-2|NA|TRBV2
CASRSLAGGTGELFF
TGTGCCAGCAGATCCCTAGCGGGAGGAACCGGGGAGCTGTTTTTT
>TRBD1|TRBJ1-2|NA|TRBV10-3
CAIRTTGGAYGYTF
TGTGCCATCAGAACCACAGGGGGGGCCTATGGCTACACCTTC
>TRBD1|TRBJ2-7|once|TRBV19
CASSLDRGSYEQYF
TGTGCCAGTAGTCTGGACAGGGGCTCCTACGAGCAGTACTTC
>NA|TRBJ1-3|NA|TRBV30
CAWSRDSGSGNTIYF
TGTGCCTGGAGCCGGGACTCAGGCTCTGGAAACACCATATATTTT
>TRBD2|TRBJ2-7|NA|TRBV15
CATSSGLAGGHEQYF
TGTGCCACCAGCAGCGGACTAGCGGGAGGCCACGAGCAGTACTTC
>NA|TRBJ2-5|NA|TRBV9
CASSVASGSRETQYF
TGTGCCAGCAGCGTAGCCTCCGGGTCGAGAGAGACCCAGTACTTC
>NA|TRBJ2-3|NA|TRBV5-1
CASSPGTSVFTDTQYF
TGCGCCAGCAGCCCCGGGACTTCGGTCTTCACAGATACGCAGTATTTT